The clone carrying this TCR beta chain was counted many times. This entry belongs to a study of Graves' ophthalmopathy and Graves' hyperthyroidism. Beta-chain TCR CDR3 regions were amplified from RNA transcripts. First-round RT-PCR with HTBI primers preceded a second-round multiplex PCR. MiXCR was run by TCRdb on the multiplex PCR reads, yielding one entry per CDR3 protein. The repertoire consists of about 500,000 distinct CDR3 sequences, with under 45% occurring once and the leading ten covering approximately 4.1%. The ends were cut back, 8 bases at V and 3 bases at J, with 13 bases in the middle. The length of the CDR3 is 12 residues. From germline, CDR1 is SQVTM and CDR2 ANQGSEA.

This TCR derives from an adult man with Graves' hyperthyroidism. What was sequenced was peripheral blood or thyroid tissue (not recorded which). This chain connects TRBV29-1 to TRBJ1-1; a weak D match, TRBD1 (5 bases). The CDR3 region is CSSRRGDTEAFF. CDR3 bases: TGCAGCTCCCGCCGGGGGGACACTGAAGCTTTCTTT.